This TCR beta chain comes out of a study of shared clonotypes between healthy human individuals. Study results and caveats: Rarefaction analysis demonstrated incomplete sorted-subset sequencing notwithstanding large depth. Blood was the only sampled material, and tissue repertoires likely differ. Relative to memory subsets, naive subsets generally showed larger estimated richness.

Method: immunoSEQ multiplex PCR; TCRdb's copy keeps in-frame clones and lacks some. The table includes approximately 1.9 million clones, 85% to 95% detected once. CD8 cells classed as naive were CD45RO-negative and positively selected for CCR7, excluding terminally differentiated effector memory CD45RA+ cells. The study drew its donors from healthy HIV-negative adults without recent acute infections or vaccinations. On this clone: Its antigen is as yet unknown.

Germline values: CDR1 SEHNR, CDR2 FQNEAQ (reference sequence). The CDR3 has 11 amino acids. The rearrangement uses TRBV7-9 and TRBJ2-5, with D hard to call. The J call may not be correct, given that the DNA end is closer to TRBJ2-7. The source is a young man in good health. Some clones in this sample may be carry-over from other donors' samples. The sequencing sample was made of naive CD8+ T cells from PBMCs. In nucleotides, the CDR3 is TGTGCCAGCAGGGGCTCCTACGAGCAGTACTTC. Translating gives CASRGSYEQYF.